This T cell receptor (beta chain) is drawn from a study of cytomegalovirus exposure and HLA in healthy donors. The wider study: Earlier sequencing of 150 million to 200 million T cells yielded around 100 million unique TCR beta sequences. General observations from the study: In vitro assays verified that a few CMV-associated chains recognized CMV antigens specifically. An analysis done earlier found most TCR beta V segments productive about 87% or about 30% of the time. A later analysis linked a missense DCLRE1C variant to TCR beta V- and J-gene trimming.

The CDR3 is made up of 16 amino acids. The germline V gene encodes CDR1 SGHDT and CDR2 YYEEEE. V shed 3 bases, J shed 4 bases, and the junction held 6 bases outside the gene matches. The PCR used 60 Vbeta and 13 Jbeta primers. Profiled with immunoSEQ multiplex PCR; TCRdb holds only in-frame clones, not every one. The sample contains tens of thousands of clones, more than 65% of which appear only once. On this clone: Its antigen is undetermined.

This receptor was identified in a woman aged 50 to 60 in good health and CMV-seronegative. Input material: PBMCs. The J gene is TRBJ2-1, the V gene TRBV5-6, with 11 bases that match TRBD1. The CDR3 DNA sequence: TGTGCCAGCAGCTCTTGGGGACAGGGGGAATACAATGAGCAGTTCTTC. This sequence encodes CASSSWGQGEYNEQFF.